This passage covers 20 T cell receptor beta chains from one sample sequenced in a study of response to subunit inactivated influenza vaccine (dated by TCRdb to about 2018). Libraries were built with RT-PCR. Sequenced using an Illumina HiSeq 2500. TCRdb reprocessed the public reads (quality trimming at Q25 with fastp, clone calling with MiXCR) and kept in-frame beta chains. Duplicate CDR3 protein sequences are folded into a single record with the most common DNA and genes. Here the sample has about 500,000 distinct CDR3 sequences; 16% occur a single time. Of the sample, roughly 3% falls within the top ten clones. Specimen: CD4+ T cells sorted from PBMCs, collected roughly 24 months after vaccination. Source of these receptors: a man between 50 and 69 years old who received an inactivated influenza vaccine. Donor details come from another sample of the same person, matched by shared clones.

The sample holds a few counts of this clonotype. The J gene is TRBJ2-7, the V gene TRBV12-3 or TRBV12-4; no reliable D call. V lost 3 bases and J 9 bases, leaving 15 bases between the germline ends. This CDR3 contains 13 residues. The CDR3 loop is CASSFQRTRPQYF. CDR3 coding DNA: TGTGCCAGCAGTTTCCAAAGGACGAGACCGCAGTACTTC.

This clonotype was seen more than once but under ten times. This chain links TRBV29-1 with TRBJ2-1; a weak D match, TRBD2 (5 bases). Trimming stripped 2 bases from V and 1 base from J, with 6 bases between. Germline V gene data show CDR1 as SQVTM and CDR2 as ANQGSEA. This CDR3 spans 13 amino acids. In nucleotides, the CDR3 is TGCAGCGTTGAACAGCGGTCCTACAATGAGCAGTTCTTC. It yields the protein CSVEQRSYNEQFF.

This clonotype was counted many times. V is TRBV2 and J is TRBJ1-1; a possible D gene is TRBD1 (5 bases). The CDR3 spans 14 residues. CDR1 is SNHLY and CDR2 is FYNNEI in the germline V gene. The V end was cut by 9 bases, the J end by 1 base, with 15 bases between. CDR3 nucleotides: TGTGCCAGAGGATCAGGGATAGGGAACACTGAAGCTTTCTTT. This translates into CARGSGIGNTEAFF.

CDR3 in amino acids: CSALPHQGRGRLTDTQYF. For the CDR3, the DNA is TGCAGTGCGCTACCCCATCAGGGTCGCGGGCGCCTAACAGATACGCAGTATTTT. This sequence joins TRBV20-1 and TRBJ2-3; the D call may be TRBD1 or TRBD2 (5 bases each). Trimming took 6 bases from V and 3 from J, leaving 28 bases between them. CDR1 and CDR2 from the germline V gene are DFQATT and SNEGSKA (reference sequence). The CDR3 is 18 residues long.

The gene calls are TRBV10-3 and TRBJ1-4; D might be TRBD1 (6 bases). This CDR3 has 14 residues. CDR1 is ENHRY and CDR2 is SYGVKD in the germline V gene. V lost 3 bases and J 6 bases, leaving 11 bases between the germline ends. Here the CDR3 DNA reads TGTGCCATCAGTGATAACAGGGATGATGAAAAACTGTTTTTT. This sequence encodes CAISDNRDDEKLFF.

In the case of this clonotype: The junction differs from germline at one of its ends, possibly a read error. This chain joins TRBV20-1 and TRBJ2-3; 9 bases are shared with TRBD2. This CDR3 is built from 16 residues. Germline V lookup: CDR1 DFQATT, CDR2 SNEGSKA (reference sequence). The CDR3 spells CSARVVGSGSTDTQYF. CDR3 coding DNA: TGCAGTGCTAGAGTAGTCGGTAGCGGGAGCACGGATACGCAGTATTTT.

V gene TRBV5-1 combines with J gene TRBJ2-5; the D call may be TRBD1 or TRBD2 (5 bases each). The CDR3 spans 14 residues. Germline V CDR1 and CDR2: SGHRS, YFSETQ. The V end lost 0 bases, the J end lost 4 bases, and 10 bases lay between the germline ends. The DNA for the CDR3 is TGCGCCAGCAGCTTGGCCAGGGAGAGAGAGACCCAGTACTTC. Its translation: CASSLARERETQYF.

This clonotype has a handful of counts. The chain couples TRBV7-2 to TRBJ2-3; TRBD2 matches 8 bases. Germline V gives CDR1 SGHTA, CDR2 FQGNSA. Trimming took 5 bases from V and 6 from J; bases not matched to a gene: 7. The CDR3 runs to 14 residues. The CDR3 region has the DNA TGTGCCAGCAGCCTCCCCCCTAGCGGGGATACGCAGTATTTT. This sequence encodes CASSLPPSGDTQYF. Using reference TRBV7-2 and TRBJ2-3 for the parts outside the CDR3, the full variable domain is GAGVSQSPSNKVTEKGKDVELRCDPISGHTALYWYRQSLGQGLEFLIYFQGNSAPDKSGLPSDRFSAERTGGSVSTLTIQRTQQEDSAVYLCASSLPPSGDTQYFGPGTRLTVL.

Here the CDR3 DNA reads TGCAGTGCTAGACACACTCGGGAAGCAGATACGCAGTATTTT. Translation: CSARHTREADTQYF. The chain links TRBV20-1 to TRBJ2-3; D might be TRBD2 (5 bases). The CDR3 is 14 residues long. Trimming shortened V by 2 bases and J by 4 bases, and 13 bases separated the two germline ends. Germline-derived CDR1 and CDR2 are DFQATT and SNEGSKA (reference sequence).

The gene calls are TRBV4-2 and TRBJ1-1; the match to TRBD1 covers 11 bases. This CDR3 has 16 amino acids. Trimming took 3 bases from V and 5 from J; bases not matched to a gene: 8. The germline V gene encodes CDR1 LGHNA and CDR2 YNFKEQ. For the CDR3, the DNA is TGTGCCAGCAGCCATTTTACCGGGACAGGGGGTACTGAAGCTTTCTTT. Translating gives CASSHFTGTGGTEAFF.

This clonotype was seen at least ten times. This chain connects TRBV10-3 to TRBJ1-6; D unclear. The V gene's germline CDR1 is ENHRY and CDR2 SYGVKD. Trimming took off 4 bases at V and 7 bases at J, with 8 bases between the two ends. This CDR3 region has 13 residues. The CDR3: CAISAGLNSPLHF. The CDR3 bases are TGTGCCATCAGTGCTGGGCTGAATTCACCCCTCCACTTT.

The chain has TRBV7-9 and TRBJ2-7, with D uncertain. CDR3 length: 14 amino acids. The V end lost 2 bases, the J end lost 3 bases, and 11 bases lay between the germline ends. Looked up from germline, CDR1 is SEHNR and CDR2 is FQNEAQ (reference sequence). CDR3 in amino acids: CASSLSGQHYEQYF. The CDR3 coding sequence is TGTGCCAGCAGCTTATCGGGCCAGCACTACGAGCAGTACTTC.

The rearrangement uses TRBV20-1 and TRBJ2-3; D unresolved. Trimming removed 3 bases from V and 6 bases from J, with 7 bases in between. Germline-derived CDR1 and CDR2 are DFQATT and SNEGSKA (reference sequence). The CDR3 totals 11 residues. This chain's CDR3 is CSASLSDTQYF. The CDR3 DNA reads as TGCAGTGCTAGTCTGTCGGATACGCAGTATTTT.

This clonotype was observed once. The V call is TRBV10-3, the J call TRBJ2-1; 14 nucleotides align to TRBD2. The CDR3 is 16 residues long. J lost 7 bases, V lost 2 bases, and 4 bases had no gene match. Germline CDR1 reads ENHRY; CDR2 reads SYGVKD. The CDR3 loop reads CAISELGTSGGNEQFF. CDR3 bases: TGTGCCATCAGTGAGCTCGGGACTAGCGGGGGAAATGAGCAGTTCTTC.

The V call is TRBV2, the J call TRBJ1-2; D unclear. Trimming pared 1 base from V and 1 base from J, leaving 1 base between. Germline values: CDR1 SNHLY, CDR2 FYNNEI. CDR3 length: 12 residues. CDR3 nucleotide sequence: TGTGCCAGCAGTGAAGTTAACTATGGCTACACCTTC. This gives the protein CASSEVNYGYTF.

This clonotype was seen repeatedly, ten times or more. This rearrangement joins TRBV4-1 to TRBJ2-7, with D hard to call. This CDR3 region has 16 residues. With 5 bases removed from V and 0 bases from J, the gap between germline ends came to 17 bases. Germline-derived CDR1 and CDR2 are MGHRA and YSYEKL. The CDR3 coding sequence is TGCGCCAGCAGCTACGATCGATCCCAGAGCTCCTACGAGCAGTACTTC. Its translation is CASSYDRSQSSYEQYF.

This clonotype was seen a few times. The CDR3 nucleotides are TGTGCCAGCGGTTCTTACTCTGGAAACACCATATATTTT. Protein sequence: CASGSYSGNTIYF. The chain carries TRBV4-2 and TRBJ1-3, with D unclear. Germline-derived CDR1 and CDR2 are LGHNA and YNFKEQ. CDR3 length equals 13 residues. Trimming removed 8 bases at V and 0 bases at J, with 8 bases between.

This chain links TRBV5-1 with TRBJ2-5; D may be TRBD1 or TRBD2 (5 bases each). From germline, CDR1 is SGHRS and CDR2 YFSETQ. Trimming stripped 1 base from V and 2 bases from J, with 9 bases between. The CDR3 spans 14 residues. The CDR3 nucleotides are TGCGCCAGCAGCTTGTCGGGACGGCAAGAGACCCAGTACTTC. This encodes CASSLSGRQETQYF.

This clonotype was observed a few times. The chain carries TRBV20-1 and TRBJ1-1, with D uncertain. The CDR3 is 14 residues long. Germline assignment: CDR1 DFQATT and CDR2 SNEGSKA (reference sequence). V was clipped by 6 bases and J by 5 bases, with 19 bases between them. In DNA form, the CDR3 reads TGCAGTGCCATAACGACCCTAGCGGGGACTGAAGCTTTCTTT. Amino acid sequence: CSAITTLAGTEAFF.

This clonotype showed up just a few times. V and J are TRBV20-1 and TRBJ2-1; 7 nucleotides agree with TRBD2. The CDR3 sequence is 13 residues long. Germline V gene sequence: CDR1 DFQATT, CDR2 SNEGSKA (reference sequence). J gave up 6 bases and V 6 bases, and 8 bases lay outside the gene matches. The CDR3 region has the DNA TGCAGTGCCACAGGACTAGTCGGCAATGAGCAGTTCTTC. This gives the protein CSATGLVGNEQFF.